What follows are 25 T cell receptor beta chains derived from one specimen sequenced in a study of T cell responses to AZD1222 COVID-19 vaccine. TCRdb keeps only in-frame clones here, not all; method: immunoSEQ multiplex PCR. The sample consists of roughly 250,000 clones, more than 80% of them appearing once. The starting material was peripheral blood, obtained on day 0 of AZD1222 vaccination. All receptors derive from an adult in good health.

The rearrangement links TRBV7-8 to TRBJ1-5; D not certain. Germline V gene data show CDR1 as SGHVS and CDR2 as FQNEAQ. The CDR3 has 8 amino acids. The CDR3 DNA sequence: TGTGTTAATCAGCCCCAGCATTTT. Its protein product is CVNQPQHF.

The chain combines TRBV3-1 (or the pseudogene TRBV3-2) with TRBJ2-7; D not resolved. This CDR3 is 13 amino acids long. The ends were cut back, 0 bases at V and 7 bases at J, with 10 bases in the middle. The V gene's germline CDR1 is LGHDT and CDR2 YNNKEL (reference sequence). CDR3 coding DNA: TGTGCCAGCAGCCAAGATCCGACCTCGGAGCAGTACTTC. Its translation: CASSQDPTSEQYF.

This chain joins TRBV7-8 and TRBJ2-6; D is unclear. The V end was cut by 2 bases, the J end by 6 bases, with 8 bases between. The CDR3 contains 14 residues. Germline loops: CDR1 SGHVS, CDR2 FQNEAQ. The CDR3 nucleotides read TGTGCCAGCAGCTTATCCGAAACGGCCAACGTCCTGACTTTC. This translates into CASSLSETANVLTF.

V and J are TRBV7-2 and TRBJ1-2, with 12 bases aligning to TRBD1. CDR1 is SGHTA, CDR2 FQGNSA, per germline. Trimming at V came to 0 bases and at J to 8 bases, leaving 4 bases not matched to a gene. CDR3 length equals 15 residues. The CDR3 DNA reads TGTGCCAGCAGCTTAGCGGGACAGGGGGCGGGAGGCTACACCTTC. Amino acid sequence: CASSLAGQGAGGYTF.

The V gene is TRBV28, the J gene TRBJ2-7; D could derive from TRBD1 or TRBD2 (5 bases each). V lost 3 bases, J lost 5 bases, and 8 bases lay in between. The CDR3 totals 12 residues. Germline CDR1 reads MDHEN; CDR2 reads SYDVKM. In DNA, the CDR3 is TGTGCCAGCAGTTTCGGGACCAACGAGCAGTACTTC. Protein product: CASSFGTNEQYF.

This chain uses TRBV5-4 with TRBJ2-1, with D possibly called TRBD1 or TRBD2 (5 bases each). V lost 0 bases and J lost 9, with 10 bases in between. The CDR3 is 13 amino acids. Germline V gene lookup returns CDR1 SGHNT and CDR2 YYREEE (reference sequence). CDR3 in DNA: TGTGCCAGCAGCTTGGAAAGGGACCGTGAGCAGTTCTTC. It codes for CASSLERDREQFF.

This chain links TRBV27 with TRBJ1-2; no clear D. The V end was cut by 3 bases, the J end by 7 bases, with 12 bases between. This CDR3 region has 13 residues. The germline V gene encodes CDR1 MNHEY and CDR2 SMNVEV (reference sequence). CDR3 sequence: CASSLVGIGGYTF. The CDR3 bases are TGTGCCAGCAGTTTGGTGGGGATTGGTGGCTACACCTTC.

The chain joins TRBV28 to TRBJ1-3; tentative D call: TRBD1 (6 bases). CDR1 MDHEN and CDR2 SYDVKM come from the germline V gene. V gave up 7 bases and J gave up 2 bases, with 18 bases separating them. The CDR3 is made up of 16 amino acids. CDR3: CASIAPTGRAGNTIYF. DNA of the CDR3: TGTGCCAGCATCGCTCCGACAGGCAGGGCTGGAAACACCATATATTTT.

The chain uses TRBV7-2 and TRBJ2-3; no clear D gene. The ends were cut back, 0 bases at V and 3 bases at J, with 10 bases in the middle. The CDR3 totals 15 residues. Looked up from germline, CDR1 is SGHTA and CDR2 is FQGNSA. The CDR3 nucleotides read TGTGCCAGCAGCTTAGCGAAGACCCGTACAGATACGCAGTATTTT. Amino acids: CASSLAKTRTDTQYF.

CDR3 protein: CASSLRDYEQYF. CDR3 bases: TGTGCCAGCAGCTTAAGGGACTACGAGCAGTACTTC. This chain links TRBV7-8 with TRBJ2-7; D uncertain. The CDR3 is 12 residues long. From germline, CDR1 is SGHVS and CDR2 FQNEAQ. Trimming cost V 2 bases and J 3 bases, with 5 bases left between them.

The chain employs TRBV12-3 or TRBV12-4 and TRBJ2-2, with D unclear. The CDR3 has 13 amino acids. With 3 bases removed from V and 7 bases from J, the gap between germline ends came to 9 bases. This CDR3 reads CASSFWQIGELFF. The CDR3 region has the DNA TGTGCCAGCAGTTTCTGGCAGATCGGGGAGCTGTTTTTT.

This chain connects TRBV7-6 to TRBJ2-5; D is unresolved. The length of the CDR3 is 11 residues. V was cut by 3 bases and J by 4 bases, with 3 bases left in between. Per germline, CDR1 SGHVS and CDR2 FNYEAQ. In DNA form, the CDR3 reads TGTGCCAGCAGCTTCTCAGAGACCCAGTACTTC. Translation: CASSFSETQYF.

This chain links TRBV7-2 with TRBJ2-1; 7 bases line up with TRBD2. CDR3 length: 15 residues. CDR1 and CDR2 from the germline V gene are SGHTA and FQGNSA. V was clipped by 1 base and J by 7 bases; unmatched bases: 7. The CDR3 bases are TGTGCCAGCAGCTTAGAGAGGGTAGCGGGTAATGAGCAGTTCTTC. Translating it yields CASSLERVAGNEQFF.

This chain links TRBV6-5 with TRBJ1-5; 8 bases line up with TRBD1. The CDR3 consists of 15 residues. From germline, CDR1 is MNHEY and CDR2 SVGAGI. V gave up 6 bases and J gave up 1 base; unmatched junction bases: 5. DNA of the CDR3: TGTGCCAGCAGGTGGACAGGGTGGAGCAATCAGCCCCAGCATTTT. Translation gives CASRWTGWSNQPQHF.

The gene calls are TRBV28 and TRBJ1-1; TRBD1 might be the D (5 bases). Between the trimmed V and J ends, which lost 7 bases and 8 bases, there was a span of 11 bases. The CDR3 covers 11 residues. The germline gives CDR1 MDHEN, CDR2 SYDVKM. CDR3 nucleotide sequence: TGTGCCAGCATGGGCAGGGTCGAAGCTTTCTTT. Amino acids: CASMGRVEAFF.

CDR3 sequence: CSAPAYNEQFF. In DNA form, the CDR3 reads TGCAGTGCTCCAGCTTACAATGAGCAGTTCTTC. The chain couples TRBV20-1 to TRBJ2-1; D uncertain. Germline CDR1 reads DFQATT; CDR2 reads SNEGSKA (reference sequence). This CDR3 is 11 amino acids long. Deletions cut 5 bases from V and 4 bases from J, with 6 bases between.

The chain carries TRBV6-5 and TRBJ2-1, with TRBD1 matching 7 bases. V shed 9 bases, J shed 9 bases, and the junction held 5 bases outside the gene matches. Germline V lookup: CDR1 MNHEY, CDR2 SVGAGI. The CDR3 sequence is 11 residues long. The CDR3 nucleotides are TGTGCCAGTAGACAGGGTGCTGAGCAGTTCTTC. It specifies CASRQGAEQFF.

The CDR3 DNA sequence: TGCGCCAGCAGTGGAGGGGGCAAGGCCACTGAAGCTTTCTTT. Its protein product is CASSGGGKATEAFF. J is TRBJ1-1 and V is TRBV10-2, with TRBD1 identical over 7 bases. CDR3 length: 14 residues. V was pared by 4 bases and J by 4 bases, with 6 bases of the junction left unmatched. CDR1 and CDR2 (germline): WSHSY, SAAADI.

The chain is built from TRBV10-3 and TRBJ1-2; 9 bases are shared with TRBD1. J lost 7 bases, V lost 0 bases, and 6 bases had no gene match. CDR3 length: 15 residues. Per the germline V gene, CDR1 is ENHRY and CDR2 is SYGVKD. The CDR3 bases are TGTGCCATCAGTGAGTCGGGGGGACAGGGTTTTGGCTACACCTTC. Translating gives CAISESGGQGFGYTF.

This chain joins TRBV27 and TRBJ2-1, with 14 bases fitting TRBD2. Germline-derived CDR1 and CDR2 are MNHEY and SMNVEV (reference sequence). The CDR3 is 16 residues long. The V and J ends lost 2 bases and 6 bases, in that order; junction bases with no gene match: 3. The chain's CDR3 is CASSLTGLAGVNEQFF. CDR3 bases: TGTGCCAGCAGTTTAACGGGACTAGCGGGAGTCAATGAGCAGTTCTTC.

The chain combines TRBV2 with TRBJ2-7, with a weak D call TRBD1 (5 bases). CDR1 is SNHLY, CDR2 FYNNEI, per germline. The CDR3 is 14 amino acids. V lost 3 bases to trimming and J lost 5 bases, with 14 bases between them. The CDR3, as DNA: TGTGCCAGCAGTGAGTCATGGGGCAGGGACGAGCAGTACTTC. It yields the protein CASSESWGRDEQYF.

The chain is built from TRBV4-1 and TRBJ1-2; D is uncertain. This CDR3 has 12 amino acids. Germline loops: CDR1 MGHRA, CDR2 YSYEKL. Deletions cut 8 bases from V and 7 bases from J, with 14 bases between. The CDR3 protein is CASRKRGSGYTF. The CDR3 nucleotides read TGCGCCAGCCGTAAGAGAGGGAGTGGCTACACCTTC.

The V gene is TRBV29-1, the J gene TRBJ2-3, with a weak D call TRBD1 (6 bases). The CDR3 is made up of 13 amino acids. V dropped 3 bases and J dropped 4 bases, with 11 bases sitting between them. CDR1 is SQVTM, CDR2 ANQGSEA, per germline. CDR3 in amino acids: CSVEGARADTQYF. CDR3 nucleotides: TGCAGCGTTGAGGGGGCGAGGGCAGATACGCAGTATTTT.

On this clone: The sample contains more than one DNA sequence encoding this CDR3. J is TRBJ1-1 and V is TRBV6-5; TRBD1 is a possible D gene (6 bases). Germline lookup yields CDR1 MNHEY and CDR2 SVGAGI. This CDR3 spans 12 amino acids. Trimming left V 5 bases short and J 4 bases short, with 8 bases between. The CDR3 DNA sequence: TGTGCCAGCAGTACAGGGTTCACTGAAGCTTTCTTT. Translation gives CASSTGFTEAFF.

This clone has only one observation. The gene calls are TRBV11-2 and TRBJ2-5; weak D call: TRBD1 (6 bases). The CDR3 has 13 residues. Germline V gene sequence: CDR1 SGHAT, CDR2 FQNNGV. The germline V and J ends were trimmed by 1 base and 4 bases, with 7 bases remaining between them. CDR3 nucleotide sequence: TGTGCCAGCAGCTTAGTCAGGGGAGAGACCCAGTACTTC. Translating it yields CASSLVRGETQYF. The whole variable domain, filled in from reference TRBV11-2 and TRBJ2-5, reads EAGVAQSPRYKIIEKRQSVAFWCNPISGHATLYWYQQILGQGPKLLIQFQNNGVVDDSQLPKDRFSAERLKGVDSTLKIQPAKLEDSAVYLCASSLVRGETQYFGPGTRLLVL.